This T cell receptor beta chain was found in a study of blood T cell repertoires in COVID-19. Across the whole study: PBMCs, B-cell-depleted T cells, or T cells provided the cDNA or gDNA that made up the material.

TCRdb keeps only in-frame clones here, not all; method: immunoSEQ multiplex PCR. Here the sample spans about 26,000 clones, roughly 89% being singletons. J was trimmed by 5 bases and V by 3 bases; bases with no gene match: 12. Germline lookup yields CDR1 MNHNS and CDR2 SASEGT. The CDR3 extends over 17 amino acids. This sequence joins TRBV6-1 and TRBJ2-5; 10 bases are a match to TRBD2. Sequencing was performed on peripheral blood. The receptor comes from a human donor in a cohort sampled during active COVID-19. The CDR3 spells CASSDGGASGSRETQYF. As DNA, the CDR3 is TGTGCCAGCAGTGACGGGGGGGCTAGCGGGAGTAGGGAGACCCAGTACTTC.